The entry that follows covers one TCR beta chain sequence. Its target is unknown. The CDR3 sequence is 16 residues long. CDR1 is DFQATT and CDR2 is SNEGSKA in the germline V gene (reference sequence). V shed 6 bases, J shed 1 base, and the junction held 12 bases outside the gene matches. This sample was included in a study of CD8 T cells in ankylosing spondylitis. Study-wide findings and caveats: It appeared that ankylosing spondylitis blood was characterized by a TCR beta motif of several highly homologous variants.

Using its own MiXCR run on the 5' RACE reads, TCRdb lists one record per CDR3 protein. Of 330,000 or so distinct CDR3 sequences in the sample, less than 9.5% were seen once. The source is a male donor with ankylosing spondylitis. Specimen: blood, either unsorted or a sorted T cell fraction (not recorded which). V and J are TRBV20-1 and TRBJ2-3; 8 bases map to TRBD2. The DNA of the CDR3 is TGCAGTGCCATCAGAGGGATGCGGGAGGGCACAGATACGCAGTATTTT. As protein: CSAIRGMREGTDTQYF.